This is a list of T cell receptor beta chains from one sample in a study of OX40 agonist ivuxolimab in advanced cancers. Here immunoSEQ multiplex PCR was the method, and the copy in TCRdb shows in-frame clones only, minus some. The table has some 100,000 clones, more than 90% seen once. This specimen consisted of CD4+ or CD8+ T cells sorted from blood, obtained in a trial of the OX40 agonist ivuxolimab. The receptors were gathered from an adult with an advanced solid tumor such as melanoma, head and neck, liver or kidney cancer. Both conserved end residues are part of each CDR3. The order of the fields is V gene, J gene, clone size, CDR3 length, D gene, CDR3 DNA, CDR3 protein. D genes are given only for firm matches. Clone size is given for some rows only: seen once, a few or many times, or a class if the clone is expanded.

TRBV29-1,TRBJ2-7,NA,12,NA,TGCAGCGCCACTACCCAAAGCGACGAGCAGTACTTC,CSATTQSDEQYF
TRBV7-6,TRBJ2-3,NA,14,NA,TGTGCCAGCAGCTTAGCGGGTAACACAGATACGCAGTATTTT,CASSLAGNTDTQYF
TRBV9,TRBJ1-6,NA,16,NA,TGTGCCAGCAGCGTAATGCCGGCTCATGTAAATTCACCCCTCCACTTT,CASSVMPAHVNSPLHF
TRBV21-1,TRBJ1-5,NA,15,NA,TGTGCCAGCAGCGTGGGGGAAAATAGCAATCAGCCCCAGCATTTT,CASSVGENSNQPQHF
TRBV5-5,TRBJ2-1,NA,10,NA,TGTGCCAGCAGCCACTTAGAGCAGTTCTTC,CASSHLEQFF
TRBV5-6,TRBJ1-3,NA,17,TRBD1,TGTGCCAGCAGCCCGGGGACAGGGAGACCGTCTGGAAACACCATATATTTT,CASSPGTGRPSGNTIYF
TRBV13,TRBJ2-1,NA,15,TRBD1,TGTGCCAGCAGCCCTCGGGACAGGGGGCTCGATGAGCAGTTCTTC,CASSPRDRGLDEQFF
TRBV18,TRBJ2-5,NA,17,NA,TGTGCCAGCTCACCACCGCATTCCGCGCCCCTTCAAGAGACCCAGTACTTC,CASSPPHSAPLQETQYF
TRBV27,TRBJ2-5,once,13,NA,TGTGCCAGCAGTTTGGTAATACAAGAGACCCAGTACTTC,CASSLVIQETQYF
TRBV11-2,TRBJ1-1,NA,13,NA,TGTGCCAGCAGCTCAGGGGTAACCGCTGAAGCTTTCTTT,CASSSGVTAEAFF
TRBV7-9,TRBJ1-2,NA,16,TRBD1,TGTGCCAGCAGCTTAGAAGGACAGGGGTGGCTATCTGGCTACACCTTC,CASSLEGQGWLSGYTF
TRBV4-2,TRBJ2-7,NA,14,NA,TGTGCCAGCAGCCACCCGGGGATATCCTACGAGCAGTACTTC,CASSHPGISYEQYF
TRBV27,TRBJ2-1,NA,14,TRBD2,TGTGCCAGCAACTTAGCGGGGAGATACAATGAGCAGTTCTTC,CASNLAGRYNEQFF
TRBV18,TRBJ2-2,NA,14,NA,TGTGCCAGCTCACCAAGGGGATTGACCGGGGAGCTGTTTTTT,CASSPRGLTGELFF
TRBV10-3,TRBJ2-7,NA,12,TRBD2,TGTGCCATCAGGGGCAGCGGGGGCGAGCAGTACTTC,CAIRGSGGEQYF
TRBV27,TRBJ2-3,once,15,NA,TGTGCCAGCAGTTTATATCCCCGGGATATAGATACGCAGTATTTT,CASSLYPRDIDTQYF
TRBV27,TRBJ2-7,NA,15,TRBD2,TGTGCCAGCAGTTTAAAGCGGGAGGGCCCCTACGAGCAGTACTTC,CASSLKREGPYEQYF
TRBV27,TRBJ2-7,NA,18,TRBD1,TGTGCCAGCCGACCCTTAGCCCCCCGGACAGGTCCCCCCTACGAGCAGTACTTC,CASRPLAPRTGPPYEQYF